Below are 2 T cell receptor beta chains sequenced from a single sample in a study of blood T cell repertoires in COVID-19. Profiling relied on immunoSEQ multiplex PCR, and the TCRdb table lists in-frame clones only, not all of them. This table holds about 300,000 clones, more than 70% found once. Material: peripheral blood. The origin of the receptors is a man younger than 35 who had recovered from COVID-19.

The V gene is TRBV27, the J gene TRBJ2-7, with D tentatively TRBD2 (6 bases). The CDR3 is 14 amino acids. V was trimmed by 6 bases and J by 1 base, leaving 13 bases between them. The germline V gene encodes CDR1 MNHEY and CDR2 SMNVEV (reference sequence). The CDR3 bases are TGTGCCAGCAGCCCCCTGGGGGGATCCTACGAGCAGTACTTC. It codes for CASSPLGGSYEQYF.

The rearrangement links TRBV7-8 to TRBJ2-2; D is unresolved. This CDR3 contains 16 residues. V lost 5 bases and J lost 1, with 14 bases in between. The germline V gene has CDR1 SGHVS and CDR2 FQNEAQ. The DNA for the CDR3 is TGTGCCAGCAGCCTTCGACATACACAGAACACCGGGGAGCTGTTTTTT. Translation: CASSLRHTQNTGELFF.